This TCR beta chain was profiled in a study of cytomegalovirus exposure and HLA in healthy donors. The primer mix had 60 Vbeta and 13 Jbeta primers. The assay was immunoSEQ multiplex PCR, and TCRdb's table has in-frame clones only and misses some. Counted here are roughly 140,000 clones, over 75% occurring once; the ten biggest clones make up 2% to 2.5%. Germline assignment: CDR1 MDHEN and CDR2 SYDVKM. The CDR3 has 16 amino acids. Trimming removed 7 bases at V and 2 bases at J, with 18 bases between. The rearrangement links TRBV28 to TRBJ1-5; possible D gene TRBD1, 6 bases. Sequencing was carried out using PBMCs. The sequence derives from a man younger than 40 in good health and CMV-seronegative. The CDR3 is CASTLRGGAGNQPQHF. DNA for the CDR3: TGTGCCAGCACCTTGAGAGGGGGGGCTGGCAATCAGCCCCAGCATTTT. The full variable domain, its missing parts supplied by reference TRBV28 and TRBJ1-5, is DVKVTQSSRYLVKRTGEKVFLECVQDMDHENMFWYRQDPGLGLRLIYFSYDVKMKEKGDIPEGYSVSREKKERFSLILESASTNQTSMYLCASTLRGGAGNQPQHFGDGTRLSIL.